Following are 4 T cell receptor beta chains from one sample sequenced in a study of blood T cell repertoires in COVID-19. TCRdb's table, derived via immunoSEQ multiplex PCR, lists solely in-frame clones and lacks some. The sample has approximately 40,000 clones; approximately 92% are singletons. The sequencing input was peripheral blood. The receptors stem from a woman aged 80 or over with acute or convalescent COVID-19.

V gene TRBV28 combines with J gene TRBJ1-5; D not resolved. This CDR3 comprises 14 residues. CDR1 MDHEN and CDR2 SYDVKM come from the germline V gene. Trimming removed 5 bases at V and 2 bases at J, with 10 bases between. For the CDR3, the DNA is TGTGCCAGCAGTAATCGGGGTGGCAATCAGCCCCAGCATTTT. Translating gives CASSNRGGNQPQHF.

This clone was detected only once. This sequence joins TRBV7-3 and TRBJ1-2, with 8 positions matching TRBD1. CDR3 length equals 13 residues. CDR1 and CDR2 (germline): SGHTA, FQGTGA. J was trimmed by 8 bases and V by 4 bases; bases with no gene match: 6. The CDR3 sequence: CASSSSGGEGYTF. The CDR3 DNA is TGTGCCAGCAGCTCTTCAGGGGGCGAGGGCTACACCTTC.

The gene calls are TRBV6-5 and TRBJ1-2, with TRBD1 as a possible D gene (5 bases). The V gene's germline CDR1 is MNHEY and CDR2 SVGAGI. The length of the CDR3 is 15 residues. V dropped 2 bases and J dropped 1 base, with 11 bases sitting between them. CDR3 residues: CASSYRQLFNYGYTF. The DNA of the CDR3 is TGTGCCAGCAGTTACAGACAGCTTTTTAACTATGGCTACACCTTC.

The V and J genes are TRBV3-1 (or the pseudogene TRBV3-2) and TRBJ2-7; 8 bases map to TRBD1. The CDR3 spans 15 residues. V trimming: 4 bases; J trimming: 1 base; junction bases outside the gene matches: 6. Germline assignment: CDR1 LGHDT and CDR2 YNNKEL (reference sequence). The CDR3 nucleotides are TGTGCCAGCAGCCCCCGGGACAGGCTTTCCTACGAGCAGTACTTC. It specifies CASSPRDRLSYEQYF.